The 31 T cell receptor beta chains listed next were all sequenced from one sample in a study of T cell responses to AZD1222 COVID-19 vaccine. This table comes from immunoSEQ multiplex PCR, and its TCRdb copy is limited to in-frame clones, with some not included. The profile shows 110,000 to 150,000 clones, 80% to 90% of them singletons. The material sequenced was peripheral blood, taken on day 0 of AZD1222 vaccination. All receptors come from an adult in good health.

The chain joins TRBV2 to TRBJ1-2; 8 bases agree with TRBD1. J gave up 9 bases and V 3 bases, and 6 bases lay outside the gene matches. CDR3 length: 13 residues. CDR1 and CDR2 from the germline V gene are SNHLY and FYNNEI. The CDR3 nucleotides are TGTGCCAGCAGTGAGGACAGGGACCGGAGCTACACCTTC. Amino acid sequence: CASSEDRDRSYTF.

The CDR3 loop reads CASSFLASTDTQYF. The DNA for the CDR3 is TGTGCCAGCAGCTTCCTAGCTAGCACAGATACGCAGTATTTT. The J gene is TRBJ2-3, the V gene TRBV7-3; tentative D call: TRBD2 (5 bases). Per the germline V gene, CDR1 is SGHTA and CDR2 is FQGTGA. The length of the CDR3 is 14 residues. V lost 3 bases and J lost 0, with 7 bases in between.

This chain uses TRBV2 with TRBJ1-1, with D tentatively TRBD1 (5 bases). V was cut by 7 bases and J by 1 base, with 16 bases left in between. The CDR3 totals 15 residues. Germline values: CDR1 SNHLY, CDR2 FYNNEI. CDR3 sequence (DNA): TGTGCCAGCATGACAAGGAGGGGCGGGAACACTGAAGCTTTCTTT. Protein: CASMTRRGGNTEAFF. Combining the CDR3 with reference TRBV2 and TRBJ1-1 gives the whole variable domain EPEVTQTPSHQVTQMGQEVILRCVPISNHLYFYWYRQILGQKVEFLVSFYNNEISEKSEIFDDQFSVERPDGSNFTLKIRSTKLEDSAMYFCASMTRRGGNTEAFFGQGTRLTVV.

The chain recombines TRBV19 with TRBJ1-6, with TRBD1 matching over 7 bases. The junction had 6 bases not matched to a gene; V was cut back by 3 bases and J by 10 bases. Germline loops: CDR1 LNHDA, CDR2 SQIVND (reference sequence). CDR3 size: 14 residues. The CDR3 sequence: CASSIPGTESPLHF. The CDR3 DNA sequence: TGTGCCAGTAGTATCCCCGGGACAGAGTCACCCCTCCACTTT.

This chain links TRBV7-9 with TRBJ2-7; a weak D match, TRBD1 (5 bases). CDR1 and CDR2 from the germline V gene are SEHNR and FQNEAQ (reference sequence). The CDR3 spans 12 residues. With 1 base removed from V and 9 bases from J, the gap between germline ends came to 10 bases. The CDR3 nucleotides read TGTGCCAGCAGCTTAGGATGGACATGGCAGTACTTC. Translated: CASSLGWTWQYF.

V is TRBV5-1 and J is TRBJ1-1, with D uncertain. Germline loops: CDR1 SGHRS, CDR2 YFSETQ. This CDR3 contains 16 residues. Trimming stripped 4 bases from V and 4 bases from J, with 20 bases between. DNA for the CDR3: TGCGCCAGCAGCGACCCCTTCGGACCGCCTAGCACTGAAGCTTTCTTT. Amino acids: CASSDPFGPPSTEAFF.

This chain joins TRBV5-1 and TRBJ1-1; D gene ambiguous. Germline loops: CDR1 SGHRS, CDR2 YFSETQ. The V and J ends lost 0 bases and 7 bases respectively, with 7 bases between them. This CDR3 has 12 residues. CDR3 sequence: CASSLDGLEAFF. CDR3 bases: TGCGCCAGCAGCTTGGACGGACTTGAAGCTTTCTTT.

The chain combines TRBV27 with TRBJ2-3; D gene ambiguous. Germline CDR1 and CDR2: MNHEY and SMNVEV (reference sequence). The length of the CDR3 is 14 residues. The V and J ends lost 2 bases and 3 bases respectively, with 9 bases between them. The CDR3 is CASSLGYKTDTQYF. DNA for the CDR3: TGTGCCAGCAGTTTAGGGTACAAGACAGATACGCAGTATTTT.

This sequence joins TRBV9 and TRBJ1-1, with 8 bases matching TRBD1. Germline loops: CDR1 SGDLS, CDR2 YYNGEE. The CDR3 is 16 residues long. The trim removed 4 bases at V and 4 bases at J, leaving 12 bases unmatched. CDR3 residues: CASSSRTGPIGTEAFF. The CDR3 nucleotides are TGTGCCAGCAGCTCGCGGACAGGGCCCATTGGCACTGAAGCTTTCTTT.

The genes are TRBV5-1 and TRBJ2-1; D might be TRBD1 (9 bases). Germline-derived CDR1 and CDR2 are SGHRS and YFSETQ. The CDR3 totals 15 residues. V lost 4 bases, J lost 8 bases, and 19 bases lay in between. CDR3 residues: CASSPGGTGWHEQFF. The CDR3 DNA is TGCGCCAGCAGCCCGGGGGGGACAGGGTGGCATGAGCAGTTCTTC.

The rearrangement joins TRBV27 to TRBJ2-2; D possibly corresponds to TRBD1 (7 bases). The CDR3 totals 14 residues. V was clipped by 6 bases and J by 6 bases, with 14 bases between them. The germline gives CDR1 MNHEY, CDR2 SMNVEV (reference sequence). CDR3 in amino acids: CASRITGEAGELFF. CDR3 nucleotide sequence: TGTGCCAGCAGGATAACAGGGGAGGCCGGGGAGCTGTTTTTT.

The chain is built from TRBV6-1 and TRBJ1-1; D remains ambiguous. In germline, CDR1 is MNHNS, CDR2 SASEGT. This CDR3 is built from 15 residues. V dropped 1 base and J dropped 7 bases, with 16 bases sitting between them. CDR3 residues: CASSEVSRANLEAFF. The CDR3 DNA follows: TGTGCCAGCAGTGAAGTGTCCAGAGCCAATCTTGAAGCTTTCTTT.

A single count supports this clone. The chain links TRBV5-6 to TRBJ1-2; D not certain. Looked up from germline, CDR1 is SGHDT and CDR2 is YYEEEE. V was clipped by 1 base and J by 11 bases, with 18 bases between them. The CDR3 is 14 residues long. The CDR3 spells CASSLNYQTARYTF. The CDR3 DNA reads TGTGCCAGCAGCTTGAATTATCAGACCGCACGTTACACCTTC. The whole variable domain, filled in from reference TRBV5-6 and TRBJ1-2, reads DAGVTQSPTHLIKTRGQQVTLRCSPKSGHDTVSWYQQALGQGPQFIFQYYEEEERQRGNFPDRFSGHQFPNYSSELNVNALLLGDSALYLCASSLNYQTARYTFGSGTRLTVV.

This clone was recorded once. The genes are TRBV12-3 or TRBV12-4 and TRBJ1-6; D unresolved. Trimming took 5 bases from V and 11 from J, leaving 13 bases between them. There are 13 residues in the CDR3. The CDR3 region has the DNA TGTGCCAGCAGTCCTTCGGCGTTGGCACCCCTCCACTTT. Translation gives CASSPSALAPLHF.

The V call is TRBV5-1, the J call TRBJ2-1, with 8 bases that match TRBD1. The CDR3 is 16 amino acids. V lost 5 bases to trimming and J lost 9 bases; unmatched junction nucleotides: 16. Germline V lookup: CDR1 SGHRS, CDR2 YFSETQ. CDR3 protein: CASSRSSLGQAGEQFF. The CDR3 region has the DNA TGCGCCAGCAGTCGTAGCAGCTTGGGACAGGCGGGTGAGCAGTTCTTC.

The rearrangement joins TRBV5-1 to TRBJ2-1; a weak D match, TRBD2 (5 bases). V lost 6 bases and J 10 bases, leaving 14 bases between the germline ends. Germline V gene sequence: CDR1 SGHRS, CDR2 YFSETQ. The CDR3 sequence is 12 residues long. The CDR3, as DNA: TGCGCCAGCAATTCCCCTAGCACGGAGCAGTTCTTC. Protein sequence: CASNSPSTEQFF.

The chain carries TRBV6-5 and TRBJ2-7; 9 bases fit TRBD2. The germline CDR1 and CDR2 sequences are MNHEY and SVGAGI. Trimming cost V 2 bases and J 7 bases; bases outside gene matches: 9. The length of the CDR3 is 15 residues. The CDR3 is CASSYAGGSSGEQYF. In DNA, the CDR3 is TGTGCCAGCAGTTACGCGGGAGGGAGCTCAGGGGAGCAGTACTTC.

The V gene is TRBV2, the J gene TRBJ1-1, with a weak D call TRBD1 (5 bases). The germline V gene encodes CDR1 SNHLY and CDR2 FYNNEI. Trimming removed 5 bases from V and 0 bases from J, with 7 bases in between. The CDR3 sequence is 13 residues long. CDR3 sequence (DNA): TGTGCCAGCAGTTCACAGGTGAACACTGAAGCTTTCTTT. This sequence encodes CASSSQVNTEAFF. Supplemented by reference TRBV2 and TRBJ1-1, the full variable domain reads EPEVTQTPSHQVTQMGQEVILRCVPISNHLYFYWYRQILGQKVEFLVSFYNNEISEKSEIFDDQFSVERPDGSNFTLKIRSTKLEDSAMYFCASSSQVNTEAFFGQGTRLTVV.

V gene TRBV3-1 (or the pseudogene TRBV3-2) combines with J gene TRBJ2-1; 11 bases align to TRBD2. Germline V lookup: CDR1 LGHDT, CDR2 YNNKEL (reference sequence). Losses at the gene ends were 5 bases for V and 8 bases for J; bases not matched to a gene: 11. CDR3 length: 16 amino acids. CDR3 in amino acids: CASSTGTSGPRDEQFF. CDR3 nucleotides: TGTGCCAGCAGCACCGGGACTAGCGGCCCACGGGATGAGCAGTTCTTC.

The CDR3: CASSSERARDTQYF. DNA of the CDR3: TGTGCCAGTAGTAGCGAAAGGGCGAGAGATACGCAGTATTTT. The chain employs TRBV19 and TRBJ2-3; no clear D. CDR1 is LNHDA, CDR2 SQIVND, per germline (reference sequence). Trimming removed 4 bases from V and 5 bases from J, with 13 bases in between. This CDR3 comprises 14 residues. Filled out from reference TRBV19 and TRBJ2-3, the complete variable domain reads DGGITQSPKYLFRKEGQNVTLSCEQNLNHDAMYWYRQDPGQGLRLIYYSQIVNDFQKGDIAEGYSVSREKKESFPLTVTSAQKNPTAFYLCASSSERARDTQYFGPGTRLTVL.

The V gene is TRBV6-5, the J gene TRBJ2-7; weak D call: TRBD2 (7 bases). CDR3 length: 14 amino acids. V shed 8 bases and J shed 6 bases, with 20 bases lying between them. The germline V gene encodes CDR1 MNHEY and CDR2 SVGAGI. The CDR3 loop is CASRFRGAGSEQYF. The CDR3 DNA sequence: TGTGCCAGCCGCTTCCGGGGGGCGGGAAGCGAGCAGTACTTC.

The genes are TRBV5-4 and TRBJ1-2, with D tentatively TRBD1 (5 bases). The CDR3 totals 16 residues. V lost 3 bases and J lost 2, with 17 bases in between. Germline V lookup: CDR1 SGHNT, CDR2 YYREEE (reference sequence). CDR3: CASSSAGTYKNYGYTF. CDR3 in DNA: TGTGCCAGCAGCTCAGCCGGGACGTATAAGAACTATGGCTACACCTTC.

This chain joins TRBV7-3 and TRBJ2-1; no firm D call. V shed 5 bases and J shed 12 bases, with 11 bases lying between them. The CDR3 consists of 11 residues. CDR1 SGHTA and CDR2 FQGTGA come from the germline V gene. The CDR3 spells CASSIGRRQFF. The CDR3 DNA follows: TGTGCCAGCAGCATAGGGCGTAGGCAGTTCTTC.

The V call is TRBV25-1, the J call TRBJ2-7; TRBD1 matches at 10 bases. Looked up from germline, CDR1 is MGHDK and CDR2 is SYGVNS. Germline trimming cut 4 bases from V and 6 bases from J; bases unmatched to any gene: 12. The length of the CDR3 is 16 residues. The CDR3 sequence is CASSGPGQGFHSEQYF. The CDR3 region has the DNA TGTGCCAGCAGTGGACCGGGACAGGGGTTCCACAGCGAGCAGTACTTC.

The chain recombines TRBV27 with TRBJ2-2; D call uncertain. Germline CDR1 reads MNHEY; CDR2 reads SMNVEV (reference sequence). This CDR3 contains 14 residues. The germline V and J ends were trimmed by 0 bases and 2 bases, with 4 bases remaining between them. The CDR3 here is CASSLSLNTGELFF. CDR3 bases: TGTGCCAGCAGTTTATCCCTCAACACCGGGGAGCTGTTTTTT.

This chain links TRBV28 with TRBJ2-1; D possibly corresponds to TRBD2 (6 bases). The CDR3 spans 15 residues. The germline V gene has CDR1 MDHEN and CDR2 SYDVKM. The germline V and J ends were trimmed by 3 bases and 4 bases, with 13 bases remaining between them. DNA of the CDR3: TGTGCCAGCAGTTTGCTACTAGCCGCTTACAATGAGCAGTTCTTC. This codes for CASSLLLAAYNEQFF.

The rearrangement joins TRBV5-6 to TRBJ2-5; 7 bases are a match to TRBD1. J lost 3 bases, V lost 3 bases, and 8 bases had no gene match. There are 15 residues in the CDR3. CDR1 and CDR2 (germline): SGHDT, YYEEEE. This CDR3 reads CASSSMGTGEETQYF. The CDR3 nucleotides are TGTGCCAGCAGCTCCATGGGAACAGGGGAAGAGACCCAGTACTTC. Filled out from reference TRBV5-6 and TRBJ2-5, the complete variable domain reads DAGVTQSPTHLIKTRGQQVTLRCSPKSGHDTVSWYQQALGQGPQFIFQYYEEEERQRGNFPDRFSGHQFPNYSSELNVNALLLGDSALYLCASSSMGTGEETQYFGPGTRLLVL.

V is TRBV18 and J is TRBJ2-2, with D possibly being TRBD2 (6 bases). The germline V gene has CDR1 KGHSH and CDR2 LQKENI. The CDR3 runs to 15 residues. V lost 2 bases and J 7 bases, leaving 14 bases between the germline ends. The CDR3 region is CASSPTGGSGGELFF. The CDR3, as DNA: TGTGCCAGCTCACCAACCGGAGGGTCGGGCGGGGAGCTGTTTTTT.

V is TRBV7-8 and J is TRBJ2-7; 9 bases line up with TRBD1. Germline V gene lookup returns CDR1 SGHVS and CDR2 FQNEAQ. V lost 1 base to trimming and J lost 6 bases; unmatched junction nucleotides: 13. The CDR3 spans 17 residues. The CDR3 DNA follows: TGTGCCAGCAGCTTAGTGGGAAGTCGGGACAGGGTCCGCGAGCAGTACTTC. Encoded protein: CASSLVGSRDRVREQYF.

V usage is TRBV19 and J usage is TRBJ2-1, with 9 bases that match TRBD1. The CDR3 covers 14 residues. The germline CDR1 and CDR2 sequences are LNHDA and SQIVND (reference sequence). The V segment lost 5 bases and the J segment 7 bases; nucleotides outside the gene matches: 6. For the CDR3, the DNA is TGTGCCAGTAGTCTGTGGACAGGGGAGAATGAGCAGTTCTTC. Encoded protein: CASSLWTGENEQFF.

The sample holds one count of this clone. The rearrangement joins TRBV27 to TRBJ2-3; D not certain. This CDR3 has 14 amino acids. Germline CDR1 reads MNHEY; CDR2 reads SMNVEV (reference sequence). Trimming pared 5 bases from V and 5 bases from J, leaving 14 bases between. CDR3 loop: CASSQLHREDTQYF. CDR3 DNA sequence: TGTGCCAGCAGTCAGCTCCACAGAGAAGATACGCAGTATTTT.